The sequence of this TCR beta chain was determined in a study of cytomegalovirus exposure and HLA in healthy donors. Germline values: CDR1 MRHNA, CDR2 SNTAGT. CDR3 length: 15 residues. Trimming cost V 3 bases and J 7 bases; bases outside gene matches: 7. Study-level results: Productive rates of about 87% or about 30% were seen for most TCR beta V segments in an earlier analysis.

Primers included in the PCR were 60 Vbeta and 13 Jbeta primers. Produced via immunoSEQ multiplex PCR; TCRdb's table is partial and in-frame only. The profile covers 100,000 to 130,000 clones, with approximately 79% appearing a single time and around 15% taken by the ten largest. Healthy donors of bone marrow made up the group. Concerning this clone itself: Its antigen is unidentified.

The V and J genes are TRBV6-4 and TRBJ2-1; 9 bases align to TRBD1. The TCR comes from a woman in her forties in good health and CMV-seropositive. Input material: PBMCs. The CDR3, as DNA: TGTGCCAGCAGTGAAGGGGACAGGGTGGGGAATGAGCAGTTCTTC. Its translation: CASSEGDRVGNEQFF.